Reported below is one T cell receptor (beta chain). The conserved final phenylalanine or tryptophan is absent from the CDR3, which likely points to a read error. This CDR3 has 16 residues. The germline V gene encodes CDR1 SGHAT and CDR2 FQNNGV. The J segment lost 9 bases and the V segment lost 3 bases, leaving 13 bases of the junction unmatched. This record belongs to a study of tumor-infiltrating lymphocytes in primary liver carcinoma. The source material, roughly 18-32 mg of unsorted bulk tissue, was used to co-extract RNA and DNA. Starting from 450 to 500 ng of total RNA, TCR beta cDNA was produced with a primer in the constant region. Researchers made the TCR beta libraries by running three nested multiplex PCR rounds with slightly modified ARM-PCR. PCR rounds one and two used TRBV1-TRBV30 forward primers with a C-beta reverse primer for around 10 cycles each. TCRdb reprocessed the multiplex PCR reads with MiXCR, giving one entry per CDR3 protein. The data contain 70,000 to 95,000 distinct CDR3 sequences, 60% to 75% of them singletons.

The V call is TRBV11-2, the J call TRBJ2-1, with TRBD2 matching over 8 bases. The clonotype originates from a man in his forties with primary liver carcinoma and hepatitis B virus infection. The sequenced sample consisted of liver tumor tissue from sampling region 4. Subset in this sample: tumor region T4, right-lateral pole. The CDR3: CASSLIIGLAMGEQFL. CDR3 sequence (DNA): TGTGCCAGCAGCTTGATTATCGGACTAGCCATGGGTGAGCAGTTCTTA.